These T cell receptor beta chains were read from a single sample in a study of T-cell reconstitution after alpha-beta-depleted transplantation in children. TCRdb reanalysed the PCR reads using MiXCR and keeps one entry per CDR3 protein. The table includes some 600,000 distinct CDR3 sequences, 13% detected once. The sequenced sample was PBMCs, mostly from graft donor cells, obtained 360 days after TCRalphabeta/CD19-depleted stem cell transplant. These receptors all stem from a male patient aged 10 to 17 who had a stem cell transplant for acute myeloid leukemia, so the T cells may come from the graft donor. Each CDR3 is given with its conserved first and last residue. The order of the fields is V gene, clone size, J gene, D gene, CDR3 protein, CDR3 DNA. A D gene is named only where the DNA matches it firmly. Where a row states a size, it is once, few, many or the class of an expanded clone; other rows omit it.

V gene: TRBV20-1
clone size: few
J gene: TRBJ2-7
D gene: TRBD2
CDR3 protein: CSASGRLAGPYEQYF
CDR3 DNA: TGCAGTGCTAGCGGACGACTAGCGGGACCCTACGAGCAGTACTTC

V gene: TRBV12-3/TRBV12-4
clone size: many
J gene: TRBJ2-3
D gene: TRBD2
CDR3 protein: CASSFEPGLAGGLTDTQYF
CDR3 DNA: TGTGCCAGCAGTTTTGAACCGGGACTAGCGGGAGGGCTCACAGATACGCAGTATTTT

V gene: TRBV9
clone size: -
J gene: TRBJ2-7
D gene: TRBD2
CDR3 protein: CASSRGTSNYEQYF
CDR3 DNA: TGTGCCAGCAGCCGAGGGACTAGTAATTACGAGCAGTACTTC

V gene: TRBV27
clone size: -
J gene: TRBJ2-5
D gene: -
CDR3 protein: CASSPAVGHPGKTQYF
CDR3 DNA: TGTGCCAGCAGTCCGGCTGTGGGACACCCAGGGAAGACCCAGTACTTC

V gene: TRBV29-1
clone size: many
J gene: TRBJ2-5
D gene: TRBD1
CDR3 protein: CSALTGGETQYF
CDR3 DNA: TGCAGCGCACTTACAGGGGGAGAGACCCAGTACTTC

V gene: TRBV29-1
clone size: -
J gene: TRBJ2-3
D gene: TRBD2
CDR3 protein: CSVLGGRVPDTQYF
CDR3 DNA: TGCAGCGTTTTAGGCGGGAGGGTCCCAGATACGCAGTATTTT

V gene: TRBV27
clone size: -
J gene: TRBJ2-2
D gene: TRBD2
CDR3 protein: CASSLLAGAPVSTGELFF
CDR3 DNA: TGTGCCAGCAGTTTGCTAGCGGGAGCCCCGGTGTCCACCGGGGAGCTGTTTTTT

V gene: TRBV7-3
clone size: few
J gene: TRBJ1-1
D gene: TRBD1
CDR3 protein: CASSLDPGQRTEAFF
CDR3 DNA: TGTGCCAGCAGCTTAGATCCGGGACAGAGGACTGAAGCTTTCTTT

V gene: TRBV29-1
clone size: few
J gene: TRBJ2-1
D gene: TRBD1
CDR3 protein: CSVVLPKTGGRNEQFF
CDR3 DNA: TGCAGCGTTGTCCTTCCCAAGACAGGGGGCCGGAATGAGCAGTTCTTC

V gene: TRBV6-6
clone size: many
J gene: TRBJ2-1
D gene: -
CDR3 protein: CASREGQSGEQFF
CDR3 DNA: TGTGCCAGCAGGGAAGGACAGTCGGGTGAGCAGTTCTTC

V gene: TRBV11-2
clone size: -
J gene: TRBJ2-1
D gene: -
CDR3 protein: CASSLVRVAEQFF
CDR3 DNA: TGTGCCAGCAGCTTAGTCAGGGTAGCTGAGCAGTTCTTC

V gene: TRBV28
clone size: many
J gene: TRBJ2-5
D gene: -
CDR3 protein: CASSLGQGGETQYF
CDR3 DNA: TGTGCCAGCAGTTTAGGGCAGGGGGGAGAGACCCAGTACTTC

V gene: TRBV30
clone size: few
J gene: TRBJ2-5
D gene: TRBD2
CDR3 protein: CAWSEEREWKETQYF
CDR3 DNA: TGTGCCTGGAGTGAGGAGCGGGAGTGGAAAGAGACCCAGTACTTC

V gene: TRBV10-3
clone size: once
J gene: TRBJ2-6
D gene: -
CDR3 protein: CAISAGGGAGAGANVLTF
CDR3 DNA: TGTGCCATCAGTGCAGGAGGGGGGGCGGGAGCTGGGGCCAACGTCCTGACTTTC

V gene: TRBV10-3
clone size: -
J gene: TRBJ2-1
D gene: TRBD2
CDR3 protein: CASDPQTSGRSNEQFF
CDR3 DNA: TGTGCCTCCGATCCCCAGACTAGCGGGAGATCGAATGAGCAGTTCTTC

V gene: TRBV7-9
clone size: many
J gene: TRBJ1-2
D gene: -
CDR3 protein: CASSPTTGPRVGTF
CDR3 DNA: TGTGCCAGCAGCCCAACGACGGGACCGCGCGTAGGCACCTTC

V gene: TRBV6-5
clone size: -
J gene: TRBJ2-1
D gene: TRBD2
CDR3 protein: CATHRTSGEWGEQFF
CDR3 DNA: TGTGCCACTCATAGGACTAGCGGGGAGTGGGGTGAGCAGTTCTTC

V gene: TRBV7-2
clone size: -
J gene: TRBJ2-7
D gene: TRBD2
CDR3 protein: CASSLSSSGLSYEQYF
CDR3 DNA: TGTGCCAGCAGCTTAAGCTCTAGCGGGCTGTCCTACGAGCAGTACTTC

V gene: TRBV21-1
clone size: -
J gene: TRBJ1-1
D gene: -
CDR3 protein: CASSRPTGMGDTEAFF
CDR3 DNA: TGTGCCAGCAGCAGACCGACAGGGATGGGTGACACTGAAGCTTTCTTT

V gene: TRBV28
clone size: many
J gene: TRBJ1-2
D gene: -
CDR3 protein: CASSLLQGSGYTF
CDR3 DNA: TGTGCCAGCAGTTTACTGCAGGGAAGTGGCTACACCTTC

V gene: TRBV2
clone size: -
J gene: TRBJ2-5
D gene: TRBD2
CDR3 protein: CASSGGLVETQYF
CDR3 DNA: TGTGCCAGCAGCGGGGGACTAGTCGAGACCCAGTACTTC

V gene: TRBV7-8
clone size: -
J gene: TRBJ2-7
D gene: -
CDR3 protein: CASSLSSRNYEQYF
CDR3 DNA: TGTGCCAGCAGCTTATCAAGCAGGAACTACGAGCAGTACTTC

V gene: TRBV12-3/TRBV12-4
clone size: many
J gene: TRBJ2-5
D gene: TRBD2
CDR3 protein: CASSPGGVRVETQYF
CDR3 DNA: TGTGCCAGCAGTCCCGGGGGGGTACGAGTGGAGACCCAGTACTTC

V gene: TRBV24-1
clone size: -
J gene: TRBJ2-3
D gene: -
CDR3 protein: CATSDPGPEIGTQYF
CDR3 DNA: TGTGCCACCAGTGATCCGGGACCCGAGATAGGCACGCAGTATTTT

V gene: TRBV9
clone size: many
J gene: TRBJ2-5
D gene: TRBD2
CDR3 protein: CASSGTSRETQYF
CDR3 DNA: TGTGCCAGCAGCGGGACTAGCCGGGAGACCCAGTACTTC

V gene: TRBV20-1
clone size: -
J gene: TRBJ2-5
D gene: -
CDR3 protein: CSARVLTQYF
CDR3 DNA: TGCAGTGCTAGAGTCCTCACCCAGTACTTC

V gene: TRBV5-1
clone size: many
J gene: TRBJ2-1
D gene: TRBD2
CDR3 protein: CASSLRLAGTYNEQFF
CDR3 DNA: TGCGCCAGCAGCTTGAGGCTAGCGGGGACCTACAATGAGCAGTTCTTC

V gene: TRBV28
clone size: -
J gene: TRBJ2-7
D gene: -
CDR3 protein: CASHGRIPYEQYF
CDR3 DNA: TGTGCCAGCCATGGACGGATTCCCTACGAGCAGTACTTC

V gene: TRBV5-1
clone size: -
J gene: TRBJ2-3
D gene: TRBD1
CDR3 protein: CASSLNWDRAPSF
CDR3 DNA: TGCGCCAGCAGCTTAAACTGGGACAGGGCTCCGTCTTTT

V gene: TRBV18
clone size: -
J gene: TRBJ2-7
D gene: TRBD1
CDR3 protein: CASSPLDRGVFYEQYF
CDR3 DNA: TGTGCCAGCTCACCACTTGACAGGGGCGTTTTCTACGAGCAGTACTTC

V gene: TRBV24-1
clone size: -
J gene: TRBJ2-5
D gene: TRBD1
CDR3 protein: CATSDYIGTGEETQYF
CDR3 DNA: TGTGCCACCAGTGACTATATCGGGACAGGGGAAGAGACCCAGTACTTC

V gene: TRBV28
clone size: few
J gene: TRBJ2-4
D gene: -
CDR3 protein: CASSPFDSLAKNIQYF
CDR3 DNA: TGTGCCAGCAGTCCCTTTGACAGCTTAGCCAAAAACATTCAGTACTTC

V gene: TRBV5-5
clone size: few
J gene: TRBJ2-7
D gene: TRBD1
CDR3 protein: CASSLAATGIYEQYF
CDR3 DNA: TGTGCCAGCAGCTTGGCCGCGACAGGGATCTACGAGCAGTACTTC

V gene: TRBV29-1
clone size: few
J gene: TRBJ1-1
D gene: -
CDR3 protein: CSVVLRANTEAFF
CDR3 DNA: TGCAGCGTTGTCCTCAGGGCGAACACTGAAGCTTTCTTT

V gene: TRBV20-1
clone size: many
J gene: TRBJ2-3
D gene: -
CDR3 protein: CSARREFTDTQYF
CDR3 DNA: TGCAGTGCTAGACGGGAGTTCACAGATACGCAGTATTTT

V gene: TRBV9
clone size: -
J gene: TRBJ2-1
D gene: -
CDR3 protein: CATAPGGARDEQFF
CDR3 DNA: TGTGCCACAGCACCTGGCGGGGCGAGGGATGAGCAGTTCTTC

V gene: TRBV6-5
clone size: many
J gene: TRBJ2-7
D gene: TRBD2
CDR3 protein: CASSYSRRGVTYEQYF
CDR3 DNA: TGTGCCAGCAGTTACTCCCGTCGGGGGGTTACCTACGAGCAGTACTTC

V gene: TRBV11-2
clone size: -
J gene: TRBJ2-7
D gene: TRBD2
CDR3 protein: CASRLPGLARNEQYF
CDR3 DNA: TGTGCCAGCAGGTTGCCGGGACTAGCGAGGAACGAGCAGTACTTC

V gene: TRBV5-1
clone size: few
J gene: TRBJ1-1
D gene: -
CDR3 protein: CASSFSGYANTEAFF
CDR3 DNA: TGCGCCAGCAGCTTTTCAGGTTACGCGAACACTGAAGCTTTCTTT

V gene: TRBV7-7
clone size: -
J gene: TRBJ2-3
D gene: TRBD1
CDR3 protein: CASSSTGPGDDTQYF
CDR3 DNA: TGTGCTAGCAGCTCGACAGGGCCAGGGGATGATACGCAGTATTTT

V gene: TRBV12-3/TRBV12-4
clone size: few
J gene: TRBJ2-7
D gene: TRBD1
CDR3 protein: CASSPGQVYEQYF
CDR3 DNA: TGTGCCAGCAGTCCGGGACAGGTCTACGAGCAGTACTTC